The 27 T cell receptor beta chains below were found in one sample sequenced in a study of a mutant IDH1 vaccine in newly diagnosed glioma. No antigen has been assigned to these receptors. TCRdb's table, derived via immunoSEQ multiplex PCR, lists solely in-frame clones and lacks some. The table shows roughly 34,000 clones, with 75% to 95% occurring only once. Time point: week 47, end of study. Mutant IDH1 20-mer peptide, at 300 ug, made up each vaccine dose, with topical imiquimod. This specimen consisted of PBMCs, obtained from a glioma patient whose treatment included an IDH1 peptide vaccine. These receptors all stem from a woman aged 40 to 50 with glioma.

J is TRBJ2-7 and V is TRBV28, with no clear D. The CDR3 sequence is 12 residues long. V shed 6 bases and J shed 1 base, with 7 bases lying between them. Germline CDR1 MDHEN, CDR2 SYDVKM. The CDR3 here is CASRSTSYEQYF. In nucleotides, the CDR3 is TGTGCCAGCAGGTCTACTTCCTACGAGCAGTACTTC.

The CDR3 sequence: CASSREGGTSGGILSGANVLTF. CDR3 sequence (DNA): TGCGCCAGCAGTAGAGAGGGAGGGACTAGCGGGGGAATTTTATCTGGGGCCAACGTCCTGACTTTC. V gene TRBV10-1 combines with J gene TRBJ2-6, with 14 bases that match TRBD2. The V and J ends lost 5 bases and 1 base, in that order; junction bases with no gene match: 16. The germline gives CDR1 WNHNN, CDR2 SYGVQD (reference sequence). This CDR3 comprises 22 residues.

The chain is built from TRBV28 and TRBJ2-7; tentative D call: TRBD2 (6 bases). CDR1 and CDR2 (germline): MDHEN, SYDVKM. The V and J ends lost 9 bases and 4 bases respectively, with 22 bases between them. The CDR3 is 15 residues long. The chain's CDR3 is CASSGDFPEGYEQYF. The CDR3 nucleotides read TGTGCCAGTAGTGGGGACTTCCCAGAGGGTTACGAGCAGTACTTC.

The CDR3 sequence: CAWSEDYLSYNEQFF. Written as DNA, the CDR3 is TGTGCCTGGAGTGAGGACTATCTCTCCTACAATGAGCAGTTCTTC. This chain connects TRBV30 to TRBJ2-1, with D maybe TRBD2 (6 bases). The CDR3 spans 15 residues. The germline V and J ends were trimmed by 1 base and 0 bases, with 10 bases remaining between them. CDR1 GTSNPN and CDR2 SVGIG come from the germline V gene (reference sequence).

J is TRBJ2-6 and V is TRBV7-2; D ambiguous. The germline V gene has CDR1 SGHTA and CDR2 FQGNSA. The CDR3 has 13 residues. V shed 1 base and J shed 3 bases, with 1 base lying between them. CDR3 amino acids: CASSLDGANVLTF. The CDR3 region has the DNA TGTGCCAGCAGCTTAGATGGGGCCAACGTCCTGACTTTC.

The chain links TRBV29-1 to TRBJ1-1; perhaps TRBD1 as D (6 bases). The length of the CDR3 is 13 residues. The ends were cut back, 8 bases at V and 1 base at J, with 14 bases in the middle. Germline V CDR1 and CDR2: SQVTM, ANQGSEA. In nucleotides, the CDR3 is TGCAGCACCCGAAGGGGGGGGAACACTGAAGCTTTCTTT. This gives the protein CSTRRGGNTEAFF.

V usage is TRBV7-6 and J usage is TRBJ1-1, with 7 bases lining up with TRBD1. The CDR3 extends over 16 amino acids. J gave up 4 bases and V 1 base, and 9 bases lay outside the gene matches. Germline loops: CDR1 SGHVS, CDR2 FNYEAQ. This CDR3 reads CASSLVAGGMGTEAFF. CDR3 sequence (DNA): TGTGCCAGCAGCTTAGTGGCAGGGGGAATGGGCACTGAAGCTTTCTTT. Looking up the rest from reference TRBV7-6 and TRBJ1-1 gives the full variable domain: GAGVSQSPRYKVTKRGQDVALRCDPISGHVSLYWYRQALGQGPEFLTYFNYEAQQDKSGLPNDRFSAERPEGSISTLTIQRTEQRDSAMYRCASSLVAGGMGTEAFFGQGTRLTVV.

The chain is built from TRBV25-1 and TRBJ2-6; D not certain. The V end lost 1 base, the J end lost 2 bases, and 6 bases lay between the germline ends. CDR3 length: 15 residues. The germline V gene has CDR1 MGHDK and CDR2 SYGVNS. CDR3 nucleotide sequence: TGTGCCAGCAGTGAATCGGCGGCTGGGGCCAACGTCCTGACTTTC. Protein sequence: CASSESAAGANVLTF. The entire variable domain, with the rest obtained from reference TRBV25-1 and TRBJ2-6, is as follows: EADIYQTPRYLVIGTGKKITLECSQTMGHDKMYWYQQDPGMELHLIHYSYGVNSTEKGDLSSESTVSRIRTEHFPLTLESARPSHTSQYLCASSESAAGANVLTFGAGSRLTVL.

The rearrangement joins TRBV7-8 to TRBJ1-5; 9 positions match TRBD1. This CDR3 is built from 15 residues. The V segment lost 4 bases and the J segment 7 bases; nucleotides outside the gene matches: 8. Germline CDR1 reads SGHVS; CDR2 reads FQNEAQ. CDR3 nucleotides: TGTGCCAGCAGCTCAAACCGGGACAGGGTCCAGCCCCAGCATTTT. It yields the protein CASSSNRDRVQPQHF.

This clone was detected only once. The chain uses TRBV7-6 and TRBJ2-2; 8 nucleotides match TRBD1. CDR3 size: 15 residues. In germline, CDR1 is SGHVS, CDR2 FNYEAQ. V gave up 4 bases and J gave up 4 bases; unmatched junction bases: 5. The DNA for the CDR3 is TGTGCCAGCAGCTGGGGGACAGGCATCACCGGGGAGCTGTTTTTT. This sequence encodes CASSWGTGITGELFF.

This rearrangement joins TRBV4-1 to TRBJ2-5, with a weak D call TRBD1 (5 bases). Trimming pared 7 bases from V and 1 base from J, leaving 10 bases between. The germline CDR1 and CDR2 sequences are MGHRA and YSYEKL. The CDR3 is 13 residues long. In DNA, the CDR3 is TGCGCCAGCACGGACATGGCCCAAGAGACCCAGTACTTC. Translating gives CASTDMAQETQYF.

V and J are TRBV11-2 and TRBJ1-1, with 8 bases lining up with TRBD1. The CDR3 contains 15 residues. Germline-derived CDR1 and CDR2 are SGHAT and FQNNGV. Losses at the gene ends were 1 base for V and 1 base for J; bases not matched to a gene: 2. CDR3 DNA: TGTGCCAGCAGCTTAGGGACAGGGTGGAACACTGAAGCTTTCTTT. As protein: CASSLGTGWNTEAFF.

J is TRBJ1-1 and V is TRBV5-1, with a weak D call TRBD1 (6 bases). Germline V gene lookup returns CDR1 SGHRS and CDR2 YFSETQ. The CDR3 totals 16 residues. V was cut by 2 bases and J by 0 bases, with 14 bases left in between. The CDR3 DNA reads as TGCGCCAGCAGCTTCCTCCTCAGGGGTCTGAACACTGAAGCTTTCTTT. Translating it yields CASSFLLRGLNTEAFF.

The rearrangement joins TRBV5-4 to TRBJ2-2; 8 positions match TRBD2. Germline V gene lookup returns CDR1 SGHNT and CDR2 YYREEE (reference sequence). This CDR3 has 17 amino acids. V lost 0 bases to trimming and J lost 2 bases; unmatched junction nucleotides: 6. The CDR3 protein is CASSLAPSGLNTGELFF. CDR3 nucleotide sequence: TGTGCCAGCAGCTTGGCCCCTAGCGGGCTTAACACCGGGGAGCTGTTTTTT. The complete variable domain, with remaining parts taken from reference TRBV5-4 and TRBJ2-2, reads ETGVTQSPTHLIKTRGQQVTLRCSSQSGHNTVSWYQQALGQGPQFIFQYYREEENGRGNFPPRFSGLQFPNYSSELNVNALELDDSALYLCASSLAPSGLNTGELFFGEGSRLTVL.

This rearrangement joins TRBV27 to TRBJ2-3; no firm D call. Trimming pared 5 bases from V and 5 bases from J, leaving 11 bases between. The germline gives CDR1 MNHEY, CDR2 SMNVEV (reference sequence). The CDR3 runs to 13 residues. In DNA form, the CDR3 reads TGTGCCAGCAGTCCCAGACGCAAAGATACGCAGTATTTT. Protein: CASSPRRKDTQYF.

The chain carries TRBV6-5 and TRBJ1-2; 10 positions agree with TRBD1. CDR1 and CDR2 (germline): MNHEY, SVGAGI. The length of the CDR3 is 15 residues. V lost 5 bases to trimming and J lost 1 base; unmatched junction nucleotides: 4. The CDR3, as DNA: TGTGCCAGCAGTCTTGACAGGGGGCTTAACTATGGCTACACCTTC. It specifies CASSLDRGLNYGYTF.

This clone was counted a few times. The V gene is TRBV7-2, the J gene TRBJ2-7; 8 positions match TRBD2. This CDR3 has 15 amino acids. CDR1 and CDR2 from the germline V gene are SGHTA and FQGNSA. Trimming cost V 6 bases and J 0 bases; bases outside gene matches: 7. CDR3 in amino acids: CASRSVAGLSYEQYF. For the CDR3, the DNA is TGTGCCAGCAGGTCGGTAGCGGGACTCTCCTACGAGCAGTACTTC.

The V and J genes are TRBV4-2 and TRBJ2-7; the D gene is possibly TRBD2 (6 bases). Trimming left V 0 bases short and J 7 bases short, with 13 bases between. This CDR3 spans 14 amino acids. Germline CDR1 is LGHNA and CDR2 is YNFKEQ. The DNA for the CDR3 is TGTGCCAGCAGCCAAGATAAGCTAGCGAGTGAGCAGTACTTC. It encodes CASSQDKLASEQYF.

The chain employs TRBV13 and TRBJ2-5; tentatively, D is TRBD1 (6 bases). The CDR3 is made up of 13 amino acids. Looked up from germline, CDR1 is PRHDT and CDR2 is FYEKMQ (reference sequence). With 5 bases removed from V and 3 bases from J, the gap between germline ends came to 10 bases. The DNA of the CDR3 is TGTGCCAGCAGCCCCCGGACAGAAGAGACCCAGTACTTC. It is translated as CASSPRTEETQYF. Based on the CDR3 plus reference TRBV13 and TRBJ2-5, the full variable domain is AAGVIQSPRHLIKEKRETATLKCYPIPRHDTVYWYQQGPGQDPQFLISFYEKMQSDKGSIPDRFSAQQFSDYHSELNMSSLELGDSALYFCASSPRTEETQYFGPGTRLLVL.

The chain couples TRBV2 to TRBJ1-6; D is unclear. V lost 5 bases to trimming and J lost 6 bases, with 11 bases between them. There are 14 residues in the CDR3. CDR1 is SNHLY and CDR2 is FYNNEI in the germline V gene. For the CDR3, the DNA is TGTGCCAGCAGTTCCCAGAGTAGTAATTCACCCCTCCACTTT. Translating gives CASSSQSSNSPLHF.

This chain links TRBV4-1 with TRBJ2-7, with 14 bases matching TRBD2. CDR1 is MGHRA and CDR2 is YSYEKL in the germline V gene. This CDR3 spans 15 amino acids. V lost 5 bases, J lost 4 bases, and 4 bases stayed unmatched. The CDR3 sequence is CASSETSGGGYEQYF. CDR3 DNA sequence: TGCGCCAGCAGCGAGACTAGCGGGGGGGGGTACGAGCAGTACTTC.

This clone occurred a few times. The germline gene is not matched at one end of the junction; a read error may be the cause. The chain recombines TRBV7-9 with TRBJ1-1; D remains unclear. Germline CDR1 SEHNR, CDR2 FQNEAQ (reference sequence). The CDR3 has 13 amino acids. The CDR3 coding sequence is TGTGCCAGCCGCTTGGGTGGGGTTTCTGAAGCTTTCTTT. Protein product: CASRLGGVSEAFF.

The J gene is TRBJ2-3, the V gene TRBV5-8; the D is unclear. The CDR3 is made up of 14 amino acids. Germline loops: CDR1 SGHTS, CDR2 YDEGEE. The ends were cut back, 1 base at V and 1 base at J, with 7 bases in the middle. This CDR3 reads CASSLFQGTDTQYF. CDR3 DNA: TGTGCCAGCAGCTTGTTCCAGGGCACAGATACGCAGTATTTT.

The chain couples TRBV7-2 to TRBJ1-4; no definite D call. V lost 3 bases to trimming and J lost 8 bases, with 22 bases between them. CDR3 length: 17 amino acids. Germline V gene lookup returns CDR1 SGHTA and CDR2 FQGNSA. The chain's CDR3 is CASSFGDARGNGEKLFF. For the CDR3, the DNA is TGTGCCAGCAGCTTTGGAGACGCCCGAGGAAATGGGGAAAAACTGTTTTTT. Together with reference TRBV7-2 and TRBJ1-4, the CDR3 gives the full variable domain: GAGVSQSPSNKVTEKGKDVELRCDPISGHTALYWYRQSLGQGLEFLIYFQGNSAPDKSGLPSDRFSAERTGGSVSTLTIQRTQQEDSAVYLCASSFGDARGNGEKLFFGSGTQLSVL.

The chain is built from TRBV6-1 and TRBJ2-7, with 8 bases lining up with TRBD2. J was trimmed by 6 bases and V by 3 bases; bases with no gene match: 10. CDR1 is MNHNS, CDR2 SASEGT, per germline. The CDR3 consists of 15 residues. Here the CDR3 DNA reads TGTGCCAGCAGTGAGGTGCCCGGGAGGGCCTCCGAGCAGTACTTC. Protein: CASSEVPGRASEQYF.

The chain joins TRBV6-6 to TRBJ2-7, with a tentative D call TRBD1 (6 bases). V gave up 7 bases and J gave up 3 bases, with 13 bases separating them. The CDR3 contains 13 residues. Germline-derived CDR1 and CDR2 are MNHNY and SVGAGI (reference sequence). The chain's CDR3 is CASMGAGRYEQYF. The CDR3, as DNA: TGTGCCAGCATGGGGGCAGGGCGCTACGAGCAGTACTTC.

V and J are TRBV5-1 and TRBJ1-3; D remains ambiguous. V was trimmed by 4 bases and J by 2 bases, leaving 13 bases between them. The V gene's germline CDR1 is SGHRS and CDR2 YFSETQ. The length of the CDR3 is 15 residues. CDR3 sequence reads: CASSPDPPPGNTIYF. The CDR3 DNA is TGCGCCAGCAGCCCCGACCCCCCACCTGGAAACACCATATATTTT.